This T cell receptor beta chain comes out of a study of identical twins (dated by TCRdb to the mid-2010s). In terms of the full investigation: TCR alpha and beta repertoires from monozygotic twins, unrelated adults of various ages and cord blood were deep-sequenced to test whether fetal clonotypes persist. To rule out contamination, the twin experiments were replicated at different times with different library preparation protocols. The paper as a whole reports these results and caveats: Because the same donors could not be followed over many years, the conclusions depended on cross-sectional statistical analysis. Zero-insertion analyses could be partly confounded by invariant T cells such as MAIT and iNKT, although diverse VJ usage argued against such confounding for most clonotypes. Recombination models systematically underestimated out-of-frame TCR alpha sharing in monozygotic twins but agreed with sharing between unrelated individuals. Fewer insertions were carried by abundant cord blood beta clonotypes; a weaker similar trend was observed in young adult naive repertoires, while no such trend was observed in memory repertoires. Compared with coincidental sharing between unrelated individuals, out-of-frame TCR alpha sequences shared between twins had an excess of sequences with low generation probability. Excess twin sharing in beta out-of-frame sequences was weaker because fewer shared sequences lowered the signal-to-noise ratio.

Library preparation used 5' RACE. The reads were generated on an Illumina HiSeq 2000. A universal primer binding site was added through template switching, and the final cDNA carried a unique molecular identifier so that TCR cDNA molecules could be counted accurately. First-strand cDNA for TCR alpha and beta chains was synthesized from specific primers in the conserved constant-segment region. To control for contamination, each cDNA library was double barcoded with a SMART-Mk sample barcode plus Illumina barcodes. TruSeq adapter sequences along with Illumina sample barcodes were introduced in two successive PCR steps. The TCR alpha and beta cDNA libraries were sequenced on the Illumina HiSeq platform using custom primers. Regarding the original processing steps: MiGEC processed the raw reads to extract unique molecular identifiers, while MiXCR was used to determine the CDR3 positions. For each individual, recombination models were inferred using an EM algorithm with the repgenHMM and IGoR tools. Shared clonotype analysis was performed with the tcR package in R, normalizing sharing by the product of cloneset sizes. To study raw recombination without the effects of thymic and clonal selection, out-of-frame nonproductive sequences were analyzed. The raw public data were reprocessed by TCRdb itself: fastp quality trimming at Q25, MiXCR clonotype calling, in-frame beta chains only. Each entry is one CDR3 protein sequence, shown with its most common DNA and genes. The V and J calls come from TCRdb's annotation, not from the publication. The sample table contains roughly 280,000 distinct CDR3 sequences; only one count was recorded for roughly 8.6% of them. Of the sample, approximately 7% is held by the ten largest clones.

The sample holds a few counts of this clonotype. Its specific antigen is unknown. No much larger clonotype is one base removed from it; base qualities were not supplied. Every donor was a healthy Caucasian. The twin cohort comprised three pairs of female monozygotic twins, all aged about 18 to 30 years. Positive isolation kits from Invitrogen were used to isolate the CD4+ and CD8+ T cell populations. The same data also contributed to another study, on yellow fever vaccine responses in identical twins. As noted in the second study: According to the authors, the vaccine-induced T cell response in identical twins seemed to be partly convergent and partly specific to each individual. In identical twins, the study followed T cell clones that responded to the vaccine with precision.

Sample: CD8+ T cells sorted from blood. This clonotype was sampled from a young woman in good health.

At the DNA level, the sequence is TGTGCCAGCAGTTTGTCGAAATCGGTAGATACGCAGTATTTT. It specifies CASSLSKSVDTQYF. The chain joins TRBV27 to TRBJ2-3; the D gene assignment is ambiguous. CDR1 and CDR2 (MNHEY, SMNVEV) derive from the germline V gene (reference sequence). There are 14 amino acids in the CDR3, from cysteine to phenylalanine inclusive. This entry keeps only the CDR3 DNA: 42 bases, framed from base 1. V is shortened by 3 bases, J by 5 bases, and the region joining them spans 12 bases.